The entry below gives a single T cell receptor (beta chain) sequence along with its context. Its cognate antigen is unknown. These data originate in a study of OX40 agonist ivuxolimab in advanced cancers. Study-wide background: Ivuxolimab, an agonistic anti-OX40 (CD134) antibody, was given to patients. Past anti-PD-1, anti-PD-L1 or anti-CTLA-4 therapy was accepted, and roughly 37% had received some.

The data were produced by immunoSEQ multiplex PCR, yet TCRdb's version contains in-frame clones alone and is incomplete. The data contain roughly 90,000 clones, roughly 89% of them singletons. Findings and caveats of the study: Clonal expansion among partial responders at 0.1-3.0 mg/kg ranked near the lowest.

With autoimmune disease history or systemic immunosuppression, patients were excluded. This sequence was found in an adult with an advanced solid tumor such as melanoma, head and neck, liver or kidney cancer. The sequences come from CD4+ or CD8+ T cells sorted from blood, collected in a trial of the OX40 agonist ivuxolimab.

The CDR3 DNA is TGTGCCTGGAGTAGGGCTAGCGGGGGTCTCGAGCAGTACTTC. Translation gives CAWSRASGGLEQYF. V usage is TRBV30 and J usage is TRBJ2-7; 10 nucleotides agree with TRBD2. The V gene's germline CDR1 is GTSNPN and CDR2 SVGIG (reference sequence). The CDR3 sequence is 14 residues long. After removal of 2 bases from V and 6 bases from J, the junction contained 7 bases not matched to a gene.